A selection of T cell receptor beta chains follows, all from one sample in a study of T cell clusters in autoimmune cytopenias. TCRdb re-called the multiplex PCR reads; every CDR3 protein appears as one record, without DNA. In total, the table holds roughly 5,100 distinct CDR3 sequences. The specimen was peripheral blood. These receptors were collected from a human donor with an autoimmune cytopenia or autoimmune hepatitis (not recorded which). The CDR3 runs from the conserved cysteine through the conserved F or W. Clone size appears in some rows only: once, few, many, or a class for an expanded clone.

size | J | V | CDR3
medium-sized | TRBJ2-5 | TRBV19 | CASGDRAVGETQYF
medium-sized | TRBJ2-7 | TRBV6-5 | CASIPTVLLPYEQYF
NA | TRBJ2-3 | TRBV11-1 | CASSFSGPRSDTQYF
medium-sized | TRBJ2-1 | TRBV5-4 | CASSQGRNNEQFF
medium-sized | TRBJ1-2 | TRBV5-6 | CASSSTGGDGYTF
medium-sized | TRBJ2-6 | TRBV27 | CASSLFGGGAGANVLTF
medium-sized | TRBJ1-1 | TRBV19 | CASSMTGSMNTEAFF
medium-sized | TRBJ2-1 | TRBV15 | CATSRDLRTSRDNEQFF
medium-sized | TRBJ2-6 | TRBV15 | CATSERSGANVLTF
NA | TRBJ1-5 | TRBV12-3/TRBV12-4 | CASVSGGGQPQHF
NA | TRBJ1-1 | TRBV7-6 | CASSTQGLNTEAFF